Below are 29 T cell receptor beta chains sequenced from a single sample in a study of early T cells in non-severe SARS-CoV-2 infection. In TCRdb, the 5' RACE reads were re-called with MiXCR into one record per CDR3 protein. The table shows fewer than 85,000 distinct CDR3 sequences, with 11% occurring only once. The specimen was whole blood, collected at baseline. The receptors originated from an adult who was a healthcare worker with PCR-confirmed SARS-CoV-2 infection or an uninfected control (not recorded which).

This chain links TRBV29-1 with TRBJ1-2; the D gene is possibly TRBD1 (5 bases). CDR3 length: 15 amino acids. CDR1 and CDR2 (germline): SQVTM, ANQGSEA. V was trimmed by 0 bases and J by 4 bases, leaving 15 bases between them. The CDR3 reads CSVEEAPRDIYGYTF. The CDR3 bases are TGCAGCGTTGAAGAGGCCCCCAGGGATATCTATGGCTACACCTTC. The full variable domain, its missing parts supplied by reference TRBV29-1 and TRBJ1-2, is SAVISQKPSRDICQRGTSLTIQCQVDSQVTMMFWYRQQPGQSLTLIATANQGSEATYESGFVIDKFPISRPNLTFSTLTVSNMSPEDSSIYLCSVEEAPRDIYGYTFGSGTRLTVV.

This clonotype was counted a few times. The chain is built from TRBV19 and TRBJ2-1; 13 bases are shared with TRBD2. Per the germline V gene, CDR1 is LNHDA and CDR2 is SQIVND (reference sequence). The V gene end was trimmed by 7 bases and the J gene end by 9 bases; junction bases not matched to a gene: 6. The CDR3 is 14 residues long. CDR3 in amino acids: CASTKLAGGPEQFF. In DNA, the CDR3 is TGTGCCAGTACCAAACTAGCGGGGGGGCCTGAGCAGTTCTTC.

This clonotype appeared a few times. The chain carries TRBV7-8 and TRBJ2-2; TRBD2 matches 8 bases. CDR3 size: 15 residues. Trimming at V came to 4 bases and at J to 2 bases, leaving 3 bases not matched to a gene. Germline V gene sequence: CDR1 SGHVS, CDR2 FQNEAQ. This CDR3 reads CASSSTSANTGELFF. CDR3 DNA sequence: TGTGCCAGCAGCTCGACTAGCGCTAACACCGGGGAGCTGTTTTTT.

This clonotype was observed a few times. The CDR3 loop is CSSSPGMNTEAFF. The CDR3 region has the DNA TGCAGTTCATCTCCCGGGATGAACACTGAAGCTTTCTTT. The chain recombines TRBV29-1 with TRBJ1-1; D is ambiguous. The CDR3 length is 13 residues. Germline loops: CDR1 SQVTM, CDR2 ANQGSEA.

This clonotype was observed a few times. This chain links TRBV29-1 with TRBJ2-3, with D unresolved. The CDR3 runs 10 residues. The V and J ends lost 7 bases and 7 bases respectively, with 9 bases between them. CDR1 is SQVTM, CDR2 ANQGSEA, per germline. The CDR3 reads CSGYHNTQYF. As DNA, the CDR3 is TGCAGCGGCTACCACAATACGCAGTATTTT.

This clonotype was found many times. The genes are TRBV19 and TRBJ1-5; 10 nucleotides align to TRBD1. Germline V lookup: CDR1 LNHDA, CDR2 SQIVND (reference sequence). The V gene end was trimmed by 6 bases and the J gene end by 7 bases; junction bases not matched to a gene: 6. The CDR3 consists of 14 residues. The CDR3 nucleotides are TGTGCCAGTAGCCCGGACAGGGGGGTACAGCCCCAGCATTTT. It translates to CASSPDRGVQPQHF.

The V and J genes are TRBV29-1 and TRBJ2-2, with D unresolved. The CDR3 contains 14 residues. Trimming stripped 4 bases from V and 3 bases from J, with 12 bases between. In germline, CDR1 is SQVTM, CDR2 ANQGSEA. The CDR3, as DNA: TGCAGCGTTGTGTTGGGTGGTTACACCGGGGAGCTGTTTTTT. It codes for CSVVLGGYTGELFF.

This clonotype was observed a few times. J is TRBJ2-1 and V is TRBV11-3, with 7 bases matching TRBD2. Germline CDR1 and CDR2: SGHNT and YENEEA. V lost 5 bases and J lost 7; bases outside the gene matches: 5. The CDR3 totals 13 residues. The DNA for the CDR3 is TGTGCCAGCAGCCTCGGGACTATGAATGAGCAGTTCTTC. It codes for CASSLGTMNEQFF.

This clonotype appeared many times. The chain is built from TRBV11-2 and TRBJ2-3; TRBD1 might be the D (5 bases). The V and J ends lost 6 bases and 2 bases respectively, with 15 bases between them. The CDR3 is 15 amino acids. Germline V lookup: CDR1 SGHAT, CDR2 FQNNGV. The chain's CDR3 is CASSLRDSFTDTQYF. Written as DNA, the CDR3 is TGTGCCAGCAGTTTGCGCGACAGCTTCACAGATACGCAGTATTTT.

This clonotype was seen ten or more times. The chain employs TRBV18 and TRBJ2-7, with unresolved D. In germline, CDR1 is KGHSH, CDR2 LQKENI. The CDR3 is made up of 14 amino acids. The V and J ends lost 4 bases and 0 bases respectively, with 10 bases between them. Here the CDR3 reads CASSLQKDSYEQYF. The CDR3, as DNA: TGTGCCAGCTCACTCCAGAAAGACTCCTACGAGCAGTACTTC.

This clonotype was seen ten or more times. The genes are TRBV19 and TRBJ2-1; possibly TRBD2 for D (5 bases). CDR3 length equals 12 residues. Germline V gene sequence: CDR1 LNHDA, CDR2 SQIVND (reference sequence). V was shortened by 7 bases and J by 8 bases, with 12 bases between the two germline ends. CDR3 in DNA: TGTGCCAGTAATCGAGGGTTCGATGAGCAGTTCTTC. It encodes CASNRGFDEQFF.

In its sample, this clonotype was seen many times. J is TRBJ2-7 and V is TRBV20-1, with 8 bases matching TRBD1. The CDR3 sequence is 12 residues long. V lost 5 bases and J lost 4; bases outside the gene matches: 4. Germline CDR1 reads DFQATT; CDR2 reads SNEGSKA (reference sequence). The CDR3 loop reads CSALDREYEQYF. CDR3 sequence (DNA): TGCAGTGCTTTGGACAGGGAATACGAGCAGTACTTC.

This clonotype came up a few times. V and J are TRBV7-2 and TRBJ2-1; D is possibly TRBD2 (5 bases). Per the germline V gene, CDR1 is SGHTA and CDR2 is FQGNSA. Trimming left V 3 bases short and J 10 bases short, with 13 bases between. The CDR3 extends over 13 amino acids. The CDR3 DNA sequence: TGTGCCAGCAGCTTCGGGATATCCAGGGAGCAGTTCTTC. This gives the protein CASSFGISREQFF.

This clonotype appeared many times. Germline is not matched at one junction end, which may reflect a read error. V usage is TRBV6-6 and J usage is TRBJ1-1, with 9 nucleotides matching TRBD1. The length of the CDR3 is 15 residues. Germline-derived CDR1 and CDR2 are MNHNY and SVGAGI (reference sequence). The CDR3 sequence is CASSYGTGLIGEVFF. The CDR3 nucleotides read TGTGCCAGCAGTTACGGGACAGGGCTGATCGGTGAAGTTTTCTTT.

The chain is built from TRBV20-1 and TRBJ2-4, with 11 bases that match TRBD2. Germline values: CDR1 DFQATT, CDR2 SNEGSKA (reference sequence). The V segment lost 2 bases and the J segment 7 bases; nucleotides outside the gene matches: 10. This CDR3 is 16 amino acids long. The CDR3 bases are TGCAGTGCTAGATTCCTAGCGGGGGGCGGGCAGAACATTCAGTACTTC. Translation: CSARFLAGGGQNIQYF.

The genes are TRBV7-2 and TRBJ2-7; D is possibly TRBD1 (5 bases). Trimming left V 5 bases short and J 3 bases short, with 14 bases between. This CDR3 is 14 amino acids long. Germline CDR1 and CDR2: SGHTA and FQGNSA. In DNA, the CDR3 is TGTGCCAGCAGCAGAATCCTGGACAACTACGAGCAGTACTTC. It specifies CASSRILDNYEQYF.

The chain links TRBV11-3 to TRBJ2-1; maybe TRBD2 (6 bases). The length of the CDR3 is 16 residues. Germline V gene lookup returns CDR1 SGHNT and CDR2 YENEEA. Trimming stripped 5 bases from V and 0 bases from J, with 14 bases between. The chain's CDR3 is CASSDTVGGSYNEQFF. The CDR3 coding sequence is TGTGCCAGCAGCGATACGGTGGGGGGCTCCTACAATGAGCAGTTCTTC.

In nucleotides, the CDR3 is TGTGCCAGCAGTAGGGTCAGCTCCTACAATGAGCAGTTCTTC. It encodes CASSRVSSYNEQFF. The gene calls are TRBV7-9 and TRBJ2-1; D is unclear. With 6 bases removed from V and 0 bases from J, the gap between germline ends came to 9 bases. Germline CDR1 and CDR2: SEHNR and FQNEAQ (reference sequence). The CDR3 contains 14 residues.

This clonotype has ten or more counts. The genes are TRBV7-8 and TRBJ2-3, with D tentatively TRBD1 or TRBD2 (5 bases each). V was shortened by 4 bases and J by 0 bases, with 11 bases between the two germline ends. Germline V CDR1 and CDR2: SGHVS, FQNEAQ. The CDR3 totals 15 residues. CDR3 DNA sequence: TGTGCCAGCAGCTCCTCGAGGGGTAGCACAGATACGCAGTATTTT. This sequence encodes CASSSSRGSTDTQYF.

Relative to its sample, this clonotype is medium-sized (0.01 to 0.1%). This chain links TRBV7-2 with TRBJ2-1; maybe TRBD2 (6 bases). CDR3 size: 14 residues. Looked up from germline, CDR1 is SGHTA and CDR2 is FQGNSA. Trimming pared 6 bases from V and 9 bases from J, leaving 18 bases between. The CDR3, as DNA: TGTGCCAGCAGTCTCCGGAGCCGGGGAGGTGAGCAGTTCTTC. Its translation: CASSLRSRGGEQFF.

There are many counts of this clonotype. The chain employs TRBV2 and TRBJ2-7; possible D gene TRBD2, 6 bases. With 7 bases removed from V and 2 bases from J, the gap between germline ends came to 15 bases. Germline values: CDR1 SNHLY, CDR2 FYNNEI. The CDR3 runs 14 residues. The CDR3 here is CASTLGGQTYEQYF. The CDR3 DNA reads TGTGCCAGCACCCTGGGGGGTCAGACCTACGAGCAGTACTTC.

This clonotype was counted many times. CDR3 residues: CASSPDVYQPQHF. In nucleotides, the CDR3 is TGTGCCAGCAGCCCGGACGTCTATCAGCCCCAGCATTTT. This chain connects TRBV7-9 to TRBJ1-5; D uncertain. Trimming left V 5 bases short and J 5 bases short, with 10 bases between. The CDR3 is 13 amino acids. From germline, CDR1 is SEHNR and CDR2 FQNEAQ (reference sequence). Full variable domain (missing parts from reference TRBV7-9 and TRBJ1-5): DTGVSQNPRHKITKRGQNVTFRCDPISEHNRLYWYRQTLGQGPEFLTYFQNEAQLEKSRLLSDRFSAERPKGSFSTLEIQRTEQGDSAMYLCASSPDVYQPQHFGDGTRLSIL.

The CDR3, as DNA: TGTGCCAGCAGTTTCGCTTCGAACACCGGGGAGCTGTTTTTT. This translates into CASSFASNTGELFF. This chain uses TRBV12-3 or TRBV12-4 with TRBJ2-2; D unresolved. This CDR3 is built from 14 residues. The V and J ends lost 3 bases and 0 bases respectively, with 5 bases between them.

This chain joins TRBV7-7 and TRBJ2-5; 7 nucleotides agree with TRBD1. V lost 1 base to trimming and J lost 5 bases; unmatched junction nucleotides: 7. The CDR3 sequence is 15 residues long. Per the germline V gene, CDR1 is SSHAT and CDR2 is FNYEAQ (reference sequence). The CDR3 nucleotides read TGTGCCAGCAGCTTAGGAGGGGGCTTTGGGGAGACCCAGTACTTC. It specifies CASSLGGGFGETQYF. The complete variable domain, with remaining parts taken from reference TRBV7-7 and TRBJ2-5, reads GAGVSQSPRYKVTKRGQDVTLRCDPISSHATLYWYQQALGQGPEFLTYFNYEAQPDKSGLPSDRFSAERPEGSISTLTIQRTEQRDSAMYRCASSLGGGFGETQYFGPGTRLLVL.

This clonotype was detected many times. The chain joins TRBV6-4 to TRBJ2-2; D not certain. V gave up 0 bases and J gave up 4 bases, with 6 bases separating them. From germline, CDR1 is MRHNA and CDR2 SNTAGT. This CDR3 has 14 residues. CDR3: CASSDSRFTGELFF. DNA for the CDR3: TGTGCCAGCAGTGACTCACGATTCACCGGGGAGCTGTTTTTT.

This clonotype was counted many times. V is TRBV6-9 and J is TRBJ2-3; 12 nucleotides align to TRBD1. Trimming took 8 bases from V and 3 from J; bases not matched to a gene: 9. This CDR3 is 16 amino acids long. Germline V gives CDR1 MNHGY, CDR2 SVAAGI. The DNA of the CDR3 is TGTGCCAGCCCCCACCGGGACAGGGGGCGTACAGATACGCAGTATTTT. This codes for CASPHRDRGRTDTQYF.

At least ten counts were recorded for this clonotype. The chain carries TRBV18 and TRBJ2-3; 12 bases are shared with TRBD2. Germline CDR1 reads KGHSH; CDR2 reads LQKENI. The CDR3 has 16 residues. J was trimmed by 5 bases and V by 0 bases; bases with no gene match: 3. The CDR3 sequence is CASSPPRLAGEDTQYF. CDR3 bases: TGTGCCAGCTCACCACCGCGACTAGCGGGGGAAGATACGCAGTATTTT.

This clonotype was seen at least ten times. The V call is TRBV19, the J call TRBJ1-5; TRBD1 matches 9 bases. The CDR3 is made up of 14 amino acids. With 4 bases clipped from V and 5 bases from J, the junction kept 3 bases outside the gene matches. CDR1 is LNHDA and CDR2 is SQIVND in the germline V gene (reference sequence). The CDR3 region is CASSKQGAYQPQHF. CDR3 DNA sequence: TGTGCCAGTAGTAAACAGGGGGCCTATCAGCCCCAGCATTTT.

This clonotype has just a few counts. CDR3 DNA sequence: TGCGCCAGCAGCTCGGGACTAGCGGGGGGCTTAAGCTCCTACGAGCAGTACTTC. Protein product: CASSSGLAGGLSSYEQYF. The chain recombines TRBV5-1 with TRBJ2-7; 15 bases fit TRBD2. Trimming took 3 bases from V and 0 from J; bases not matched to a gene: 7. The CDR3 is 18 residues long. The germline gives CDR1 SGHRS, CDR2 YFSETQ.